What follows is one T cell receptor (beta chain) and its context. What it binds is not known. J lost 4 bases, V lost 3 bases, and 6 bases had no gene match. Per the germline V gene, CDR1 is DFQATT and CDR2 is SNEGSKA (reference sequence). The CDR3 runs to 13 residues. The data derive from a study of blood T cells in healthy people across ages. Study-wide results and caveats: It was held that diversity estimates obtained from one million T cells represented underestimates. Fewer expanded clones and more diversity marked long-lived versus aged donors. With age, beta diversity per million T cells declined roughly linearly, significantly by approximately 40.

Approximately 10 milliliters was the volume of peripheral blood drawn from each donor. Primed by a sample-barcoded 5' primer and a J-beta primer mix, a second PCR proceeded for about 6 to 12 cycles. TCRdb re-derived calls from the 5' RACE reads in MiXCR, one entry per CDR3 protein. This table has hundreds of thousands of distinct CDR3 sequences, approximately 65% appearing once. The TCR originated in a man aged 25-45 years in good health. The chain joins TRBV20-1 to TRBJ2-7; 7 bases match TRBD1. The sequenced sample consisted of blood. CDR3: CSASRQGVYEQYF. CDR3 nucleotide sequence: TGCAGTGCTAGTCGACAGGGAGTTTACGAGCAGTACTTC.